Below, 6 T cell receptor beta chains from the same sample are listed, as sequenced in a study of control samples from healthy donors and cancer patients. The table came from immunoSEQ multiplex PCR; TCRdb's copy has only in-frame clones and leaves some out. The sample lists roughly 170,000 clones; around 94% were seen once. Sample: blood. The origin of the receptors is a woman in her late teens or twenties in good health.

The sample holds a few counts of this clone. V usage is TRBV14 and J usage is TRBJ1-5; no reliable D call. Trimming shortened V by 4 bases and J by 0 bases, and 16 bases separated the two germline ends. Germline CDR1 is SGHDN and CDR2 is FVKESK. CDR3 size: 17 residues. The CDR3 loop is CASSPPGKSYSNQPQHF. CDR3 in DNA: TGTGCCAGCAGCCCGCCGGGAAAATCATATAGCAATCAGCCCCAGCATTTT.

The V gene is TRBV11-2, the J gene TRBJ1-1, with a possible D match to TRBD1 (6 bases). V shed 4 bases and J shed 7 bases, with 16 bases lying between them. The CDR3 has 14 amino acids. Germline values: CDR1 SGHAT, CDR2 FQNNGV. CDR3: CASSSPGQGGEAFF. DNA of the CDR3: TGTGCCAGCAGCTCCCCGGGACAAGGAGGTGAAGCTTTCTTT.

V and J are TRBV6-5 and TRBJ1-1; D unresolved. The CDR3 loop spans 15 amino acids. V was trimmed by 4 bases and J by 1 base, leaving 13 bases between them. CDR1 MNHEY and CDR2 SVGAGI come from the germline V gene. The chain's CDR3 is CASSFNRRPNTEAFF. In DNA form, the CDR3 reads TGTGCCAGCAGTTTCAACCGACGTCCGAACACTGAAGCTTTCTTT.

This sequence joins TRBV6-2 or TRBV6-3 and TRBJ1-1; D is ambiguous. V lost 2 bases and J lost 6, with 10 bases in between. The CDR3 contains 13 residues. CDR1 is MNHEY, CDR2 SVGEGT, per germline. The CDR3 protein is CASSYSQPAEAFF. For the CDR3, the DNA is TGTGCCAGCAGTTACAGCCAGCCCGCTGAAGCTTTCTTT.

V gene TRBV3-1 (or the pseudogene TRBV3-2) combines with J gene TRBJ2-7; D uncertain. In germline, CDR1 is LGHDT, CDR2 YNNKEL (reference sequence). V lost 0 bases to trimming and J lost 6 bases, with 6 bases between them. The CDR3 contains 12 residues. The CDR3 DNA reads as TGTGCCAGCAGCCAAGACTCCGGCGAGCAGTACTTC. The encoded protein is CASSQDSGEQYF.

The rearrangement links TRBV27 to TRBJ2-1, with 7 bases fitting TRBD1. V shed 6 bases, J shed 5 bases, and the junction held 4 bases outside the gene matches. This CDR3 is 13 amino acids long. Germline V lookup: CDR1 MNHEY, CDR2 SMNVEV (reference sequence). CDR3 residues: CASSRDSHNEQFF. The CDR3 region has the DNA TGTGCCAGCAGCCGGGACAGCCACAATGAGCAGTTCTTC.